What follows is one TCR beta chain and its context. Its antigen is as yet unknown. The CDR3 has 16 residues. CDR1 and CDR2 (germline): SEHNR, FQNEAQ (reference sequence). The V gene lost 5 bases and the J gene lost 8 bases, with 24 bases spanning the gap. The source of the sample is a study of T cell responses to AZD1222 COVID-19 vaccine. Whole-study context: Investigators merged groups given second doses at roughly 4 or roughly 12 weeks. Study findings and constraints: Baseline serostatus was positive in only a handful of AZD1222 recipients. The donor cohort was predominantly white British with a female majority, and clonal diversity may have been underestimated. Spike-specific TCRs gained breadth and depth after people received two AZD1222 doses.

Some clones are missing from TCRdb's copy, which holds only in-frame ones; the method was immunoSEQ multiplex PCR. The sample lists roughly 250,000 clones, 80% to 95% occurring once. This specimen was peripheral blood, taken on day 0 of AZD1222 vaccination. The sequence derives from an adult in good health. The rearrangement uses TRBV7-9 and TRBJ1-2, with D perhaps matching TRBD1 (5 bases). For the CDR3, the DNA is TGTGCCAGCAGCGCAGACCGGGACTCAAAAACGGGGGGCTACACCTTC. Translating gives CASSADRDSKTGGYTF.